This T cell receptor (beta chain) was captured by sequencing in a study of follicular helper T cells after annual influenza vaccination. Regarding the study as a whole: Just roughly 9.5-20% of cells analyzed had recovered productive TCRB sequences. Day 7 ICOS+CD38+ clones later appeared mostly in ICOS-CD38- cTfh.

The protocol was immunoSEQ multiplex PCR, while the TCRdb copy is restricted to in-frame clones and leaves out a portion. The data show 5,500 to 6,500 clones, with approximately 85% seen just once and around 1% held by the top ten. The germline V and J ends were trimmed by 1 base and 6 bases, with 6 bases remaining between them. Germline V gene sequence: CDR1 GTSNPN, CDR2 SVGIG (reference sequence). CDR3 size: 12 residues. Note on this clone: No antigen is known for it.

Documented time point: 2015-2016 season, pre-vaccination. No donor had influenza vaccine in the prior 6 months; all lived in the community. Sorted cTfh were non-naive CD4+CXCR5+PD-1+, either ICOS+CD38+ or ICOS-CD38-. The rearrangement links TRBV30 to TRBJ2-2; D unresolved. This TCR was recovered from an adult who received the influenza vaccine. This sample comprised CXCR5+ CD38- circulating T follicular helper cells from blood, obtained on the day of influenza vaccination. Subset reported: circulating Tfh, non-naive CD4+CXCR5+PD-1+ (ICOS+CD38+ or ICOS-CD38-). The CDR3 spells CAWSAGPGELFF. The CDR3 DNA reads as TGTGCCTGGAGTGCGGGCCCCGGGGAGCTGTTTTTT.